Listed below are T cell receptor beta chains from one sample, sequenced in a study of metastatic and nonmetastatic thyroid tumors. TCRdb ran MiXCR on the PCR reads. The table includes 20,000 to 25,000 clones, about 30% detected once. Sequenced sample: tumor tissue. The receptors stem from a female donor with papillary thyroid cancer or a benign thyroid nodule (not recorded which). Some clones in this sample may be carry-over from other donors' samples. Each CDR3 is given with its conserved first and last residue. Fields, in order: D gene, clone size, J gene, V gene, CDR3 DNA, CDR3 protein. D genes are given only for firm matches. Size is omitted from some rows. Given values are once, few, many or a class for expanded clones.

. | medium-sized | TRBJ2-7 | TRBV4-1 | TGCGCCAGCAGCCAAGATGGGTATGGGGGAGTCGAGCAGTACTTC | CASSQDGYGGVEQYF
. | many | TRBJ2-5 | TRBV6-5 | TGTGCCAGCAGTTACATGGCAGGGGGAGGGCACCAAGAGACCCAGTACTTC | CASSYMAGGGHQETQYF
. | . | TRBJ2-7 | TRBV7-2 | TGTGCCAGCAGCTTAGGCCACCACTCCTACGAGCAGTACTTC | CASSLGHHSYEQYF
. | . | TRBJ1-3 | TRBV7-2 | TGTGCCAGCAGCTCATGGACGGTCTCTGGAAACACCATATATTTT | CASSSWTVSGNTIYF
. | few | TRBJ2-1 | TRBV6-1 | TGTGCCAGCACCCACTTGGGGGACTTCTCACGTGAGCAGTTCTTC | CASTHLGDFSREQFF
TRBD1 | . | TRBJ2-7 | TRBV5-5 | TGTGCCAGCAGCTTGGGGGTCGGGACAGGGTCCTACGAGCAGTACTTC | CASSLGVGTGSYEQYF
TRBD1 | . | TRBJ1-2 | TRBV14 | TGTGCCAGCATCCAAAATCTCGCCGTGACAGGGGGCAGCTACACCTTC | CASIQNLAVTGGSYTF
TRBD1 | many | TRBJ1-4 | TRBV2 | TGTGCCAGCAAGGAGACAGGGGGTGAAAAACTGTTTTTT | CASKETGGEKLFF
. | . | TRBJ2-3 | TRBV24-1 | TGTGCCACCAGTTACCCGGGGAGCGCAGATACACAGTATTTT | CATSYPGSADTQYF
TRBD2 | many | TRBJ2-3 | TRBV7-2 | TGTGCCAGCAGCCGGTTAGCGGGGGGGAACACAGATACGCAGTATTTT | CASSRLAGGNTDTQYF
TRBD2 | many | TRBJ2-1 | TRBV10-1 | TGCGCCAGCCGGGGGGAGGGTGAGCAGTTCTTC | CASRGEGEQFF
TRBD1 | . | TRBJ2-7 | TRBV5-5 | TGTGCCAGCAGCACCTACGGGACAGGGGGCGCCGAGCAGTACTTC | CASSTYGTGGAEQYF
. | many | TRBJ2-3 | TRBV11-3 | TGTGCCAGCAGCTTATCGGGTAGCACAGATACGCAGTATTTT | CASSLSGSTDTQYF
TRBD2 | . | TRBJ2-7 | TRBV15 | TGTGCCACCAGCTTAAGGACTAGCGGGACCTACGAGCAGTACTTC | CATSLRTSGTYEQYF
. | . | TRBJ2-1 | TRBV20-1 | TGCAGTGCTAGGGGACCGGGGGAGTGGGCCTTAAATGAGCAGTTCTTC | CSARGPGEWALNEQFF
. | . | TRBJ1-2 | TRBV6-2/TRBV6-3 | TGTGCCACCCATTCCCGAGGCCTGGAAGGCTACACCTTC | CATHSRGLEGYTF
. | . | TRBJ2-5 | TRBV4-1 | TGCGCCAGCAGCCTTTCGCAGCGGCAAGAGACCCAGTACTTC | CASSLSQRQETQYF
TRBD1 | . | TRBJ2-3 | TRBV20-1 | TGCAGTGCTAGGTCGGCAGGGGGCCCAGGCACAGATACTCAGTATTTT | CSARSAGGPGTDTQYF
. | many | TRBJ1-2 | TRBV9 | TGTGCCAGCAGCGGGGGAGGTTACTATGGCTACACCTTC | CASSGGGYYGYTF
. | . | TRBJ1-3 | TRBV18 | TGTGCCAGCTCAGGCGCCGGAGGGATCGGCTCTGGAAACACCATATATTTT | CASSGAGGIGSGNTIYF
. | many | TRBJ1-5 | TRBV12-3/TRBV12-4 | TGTGCCAGCAGTTTCCCTCAGGGGAATCAGCCCCAGCATTTT | CASSFPQGNQPQHF
. | few | TRBJ2-5 | TRBV6-2/TRBV6-3 | TGTGCCAGCAGCCTCCAGGACCGAGAGGTTCAGACCCAGTACTTC | CASSLQDREVQTQYF
. | many | TRBJ2-3 | TRBV5-1 | TGCGCCAGCGCGGGGCAAGATACGCAGTATTTT | CASAGQDTQYF
. | . | TRBJ2-2 | TRBV5-1 | TGCGCCAGCAGCTTGGGGGCCGGGTGGTTGAACACCGTGGAGCTGTTTTTT | CASSLGAGWLNTVELFF
TRBD2 | . | TRBJ2-2 | TRBV6-2/TRBV6-3 | TGTGCCAGCAGTTACTCGGGAGGGTTTGAGGCTAGCACCGTGGAGCTGTTTTTT | CASSYSGGFEASTVELFF
. | . | TRBJ1-1 | TRBV28 | TGCGCCAGCGTTGCCGGGCCCTTAGGCACTGAAGCTTTCTTT | CASVAGPLGTEAFF
TRBD1 | few | TRBJ1-5 | TRBV6-2/TRBV6-3 | TGTGCCAGCAGCATTAACAGGGGGAATAGCAATCATCCCCAGCACTTT | CASSINRGNSNHPQHF
. | many | TRBJ1-1 | TRBV12-3/TRBV12-4 | TGTGCCAGCAGAGGATACAGGGAGAATGAAGCTTTCTTT | CASRGYRENEAFF
TRBD1 | . | TRBJ1-1 | TRBV12-3/TRBV12-4 | TGTGCCAGCAGCCCCCCCGGGACAGGGCGAATGAACACTGAAGCTTTCTTT | CASSPPGTGRMNTEAFF
TRBD2 | . | TRBJ2-5 | TRBV4-1 | TGCGCCAGCATCCTAACCGGGACTAGCGGGGGGTCTGAAGAGACCCAGTACTTC | CASILTGTSGGSEETQYF
. | . | TRBJ2-7 | TRBV7-2 | TGTGCCAGCAGCTCCCGGACTGGATTCTACGAGCAGTACTTC | CASSSRTGFYEQYF
. | . | TRBJ2-7 | TRBV5-1 | TGCGCCAGCAGCTTGGTAGCAGGGAACTTACTTAACTACGAGCAGTACTTC | CASSLVAGNLLNYEQYF
. | . | TRBJ2-2 | TRBV6-5 | TGTGCCAGCAGTTCCAGAAGCCGGACTGGACCCACCGGGGAGCTGTTTTTT | CASSSRSRTGPTGELFF
TRBD1 | . | TRBJ1-2 | TRBV20-1 | TGCAGTGCTAGGGGGACAGGGAACAACTATGGCTACACCTTC | CSARGTGNNYGYTF
. | . | TRBJ2-1 | TRBV7-8 | TGTGCCAGCAGCTTCGGAGGGAGAGGTCGTTCCCACAATGAGCAGTTCTTC | CASSFGGRGRSHNEQFF
. | few | TRBJ2-3 | TRBV6-2/TRBV6-3 | TGTGCCAGCAGACGCGACTTCACAGATACGCAGTATTTT | CASRRDFTDTQYF
. | many | TRBJ2-7 | TRBV3-1 | TGTGCCAGCAGCCAAGGTCGGGGTTACGAGCAGTACTTC | CASSQGRGYEQYF
. | many | TRBJ1-1 | TRBV6-1 | TGTGCCACCCTCGTTAACACTGAAGCTTTCTTT | CATLVNTEAFF
TRBD1 | many | TRBJ1-1 | TRBV20-1 | TGCAGTGCTCAACCTGACAGGGGGCTGGGCACTGAAGCTTTCTTT | CSAQPDRGLGTEAFF
TRBD1 | . | TRBJ2-1 | TRBV11-2 | TGTGCCAGCAGCTACCGGGACAGGGGGCGCAATGAGCAGTTCTTC | CASSYRDRGRNEQFF
. | . | TRBJ1-3 | TRBV7-8 | TGTGCCAGCAGCCCGGGACATGGTGCGGCTGGAAACACCATATATTTT | CASSPGHGAAGNTIYF
. | . | TRBJ2-7 | TRBV18 | TGTGCCAGCCCACCTTTGACCAAGCTGGGGGAGCAGTACTTC | CASPPLTKLGEQYF
. | . | TRBJ2-3 | TRBV20-1 | TGCAGTGCCAGTCCGGGGAGTAGGGTTGCAGATACGCAGTATTTT | CSASPGSRVADTQYF
TRBD1 | many | TRBJ2-2 | TRBV18 | TGTGCCAGCTCACCACCGGGACAGGTGGGCACCGGGGAGCTGTTTTTT | CASSPPGQVGTGELFF
. | few | TRBJ2-6 | TRBV12-3/TRBV12-4 | TGTGCCAGCATCCTCGACAGGAACCCCAACTCTGGGGCCAACGTCCTGACTTTC | CASILDRNPNSGANVLTF
. | many | TRBJ2-3 | TRBV20-1 | TGCAGTACGAGGGACCCAAGACACAGCACAGATACGCAGTATTTT | CSTRDPRHSTDTQYF
. | . | TRBJ2-2 | TRBV20-1 | TGCAGTGCTAGACTGACAGCGTTTTACACCGGGGAGCTGTTTTTT | CSARLTAFYTGELFF
. | few | TRBJ2-6 | TRBV28 | TGTGCCAGCAGTTCCGGGACATGGCTCTCTGGGGCCAACTTCCTGACTTTC | CASSSGTWLSGANFLTF
. | many | TRBJ1-4 | TRBV20-1 | TGCAGTGCCTGGCGAGACGTCCCGCCGTCAAAACTGTTTTTT | CSAWRDVPPSKLFF
TRBD2 | many | TRBJ2-7 | TRBV9 | TGTGCCAGCAGCGTAAGGGGTAGCGGGAGCTCCTACGAGCAGTACTTC | CASSVRGSGSSYEQYF
. | . | TRBJ1-5 | TRBV11-2 | TGTGCCAGCAGCTTGGCCGCAGGTCAGCCCCAGCATTTT | CASSLAAGQPQHF
. | many | TRBJ2-7 | TRBV5-4 | TGTGCCAGCAGCTTGAGGCAGGACTTCTACGAGCAGTACTTC | CASSLRQDFYEQYF
. | medium-sized | TRBJ2-7 | TRBV10-1 | TGCGCCAGCGTCGCAGGGACCCGTTCTTCCAACTACGAGCAGTACTTC | CASVAGTRSSNYEQYF
TRBD2 | . | TRBJ2-1 | TRBV19 | TGTGCCAGTAGTCCAAGGACTAGAGTGGAAGACAATGAGCAGTTCTTC | CASSPRTRVEDNEQFF
. | many | TRBJ2-2 | TRBV9 | TGTGCCAGCAGCGTATGGGGCCCGAACACCGGGGAGCTGTTTTTT | CASSVWGPNTGELFF
. | . | TRBJ2-7 | TRBV12-3/TRBV12-4 | TGTGCCAGCAGCGGGAGCGGGCGCTACGAGCAGTACTTC | CASSGSGRYEQYF
TRBD1 | medium-sized | TRBJ1-1 | TRBV6-5 | TGTGCCAGCAGTTACCTAGGGGGCGGGACTGAAGCTTTCTTT | CASSYLGGGTEAFF